What follows describes a single T cell receptor beta chain. Its specificity is unknown. This sample stems from a study of T cell repertoires in aging, cancer and after chemotherapy. For the study at large: Donor ages fell into six groups from 30 or younger up to 70 or older. The whole study produced a dataset of millions of TCR reads. Study-wide results and caveats: Rebound thymic output was suggested by rising median generation probability during chemotherapy in each cancer cohort.

A mixed TRB-A/B primer pool amplified rearranged TRB by multiplex touch-down PCR. TCRdb re-called the multiplex PCR reads with MiXCR, one entry per CDR3 protein. The table includes about 8,800 distinct CDR3 sequences, roughly 35% detected once. TCR beta rearrangements were amplified from peripheral blood genomic DNA. Input material: blood. This receptor was obtained from a human donor in good health.

The CDR3 sequence: CASSYDVGSTNEKLFF. The CDR3 DNA follows: TGTGCCAGCAGTTACGACGTCGGATCAACTAATGAAAAACTGTTTTTT. J is TRBJ1-4 and V is TRBV6-5, with D uncertain. CDR3 length: 16 residues. V lost 2 bases, J lost 0 bases, and 10 bases lay in between. Germline loops: CDR1 MNHEY, CDR2 SVGAGI.